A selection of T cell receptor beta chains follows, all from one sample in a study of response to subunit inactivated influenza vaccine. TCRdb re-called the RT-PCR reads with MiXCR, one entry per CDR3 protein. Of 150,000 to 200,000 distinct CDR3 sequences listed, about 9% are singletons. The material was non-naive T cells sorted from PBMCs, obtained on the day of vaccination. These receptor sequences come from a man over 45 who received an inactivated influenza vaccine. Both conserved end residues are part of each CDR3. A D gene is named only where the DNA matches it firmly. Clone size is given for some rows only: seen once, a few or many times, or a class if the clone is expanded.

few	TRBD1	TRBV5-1	CATKPDRGLNTGELFF
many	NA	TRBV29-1	CSVEHQDPGTQYF
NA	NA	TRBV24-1	CATSKGSYEQYF
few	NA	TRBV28	CASKNLVQGQEQYF
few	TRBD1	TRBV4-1	CASSQDPQGGEAFF
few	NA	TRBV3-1	CASSHRSEETQYF
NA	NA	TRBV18	CASSPTRQEIQYF
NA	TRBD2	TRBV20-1	CSPLRQGGYEQFF
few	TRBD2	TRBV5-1	CASSLTRLAVEFF
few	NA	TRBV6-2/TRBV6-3	CASSLSGGRRTEAFF
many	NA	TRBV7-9	CASSQTSGTGELFF
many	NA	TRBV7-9	CASSLTGSRNEQYF
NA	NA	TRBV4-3	CASSQEVGKVTGELFF
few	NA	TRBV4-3	CASSHPNFEPSYEQYF
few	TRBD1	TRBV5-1	CASIGTGGSEAFF
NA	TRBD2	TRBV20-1	CSAGHWRGEADTQYF
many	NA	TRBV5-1	CASRGLTGRSYEQYF
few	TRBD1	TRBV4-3	CASSQVHRGMGEQYF
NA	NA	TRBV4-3	CASSPDSSTDTQYF
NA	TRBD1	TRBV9	CASSPGQILNEQFF
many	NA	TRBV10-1	CASSETAGWLAGTGELFF
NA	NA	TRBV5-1	CASSLNRDGTDTQYF
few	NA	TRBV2	CASRQLNSPLHF
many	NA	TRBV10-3	CAMSSGGAGDYEQYF
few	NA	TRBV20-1	CSARVGPGKTQYF
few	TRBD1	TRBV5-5	CASAGQGSPLHF
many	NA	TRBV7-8	CASSLLQILSYNSPLHF
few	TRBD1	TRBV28	CASSLMGQGSNQPQHF
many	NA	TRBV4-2	CASSQDSRAIQYF
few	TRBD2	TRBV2	CASSKISGKGGELFF
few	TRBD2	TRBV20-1	CSARGETSGVVTQYF
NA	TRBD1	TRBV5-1	CASRGQGVHNEQFF
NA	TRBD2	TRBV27	CASSQTSGVSYEQYF
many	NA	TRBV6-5	CASSYLGHNEQFF
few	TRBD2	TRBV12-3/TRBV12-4	CASSAGRLYQETQYF
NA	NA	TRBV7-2	CASSLTAGYGVEQYF
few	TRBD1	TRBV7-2	CASSSTGVNEQFF